The 15 T cell receptor beta chains below all came from one sample that was sequenced in a study of cytomegalovirus exposure and HLA in healthy donors. PCR primers comprised 60 Vbeta and 13 Jbeta primers. The data were produced by immunoSEQ multiplex PCR, yet TCRdb's version contains in-frame clones alone and is incomplete. The table includes some 140,000 clones, around 68% detected once. The specimen sequenced was PBMCs. The receptors were gathered from a young man in good health and CMV-seronegative.

V is TRBV19 and J is TRBJ2-2, with D perhaps matching TRBD2 (6 bases). Germline CDR1 and CDR2: LNHDA and SQIVND (reference sequence). The CDR3 is made up of 14 amino acids. V dropped 3 bases and J dropped 5 bases, with 10 bases sitting between them. For the CDR3, the DNA is TGTGCCAGTAGTATCATCGGGGGAACCGGGGAGCTGTTTTTT. Amino acids: CASSIIGGTGELFF. The full variable domain, completed using reference TRBV19 and TRBJ2-2, is DGGITQSPKYLFRKEGQNVTLSCEQNLNHDAMYWYRQDPGQGLRLIYYSQIVNDFQKGDIAEGYSVSREKKESFPLTVTSAQKNPTAFYLCASSIIGGTGELFFGEGSRLTVL.

V usage is TRBV5-4 and J usage is TRBJ1-2; possible D gene TRBD1, 6 bases. Per germline, CDR1 SGHNT and CDR2 YYREEE (reference sequence). Trimming stripped 4 bases from V and 4 bases from J, with 14 bases between. The CDR3 spans 14 residues. CDR3 amino acids: CASSEGGQSYGYTF. The CDR3 bases are TGTGCCAGCAGCGAAGGCGGACAGTCCTATGGCTACACCTTC.

A few counts support this clone. V usage is TRBV27 and J usage is TRBJ1-2; D perhaps matches TRBD1 (5 bases). Trimming took off 2 bases at V and 8 bases at J, with 18 bases between the two ends. The CDR3 runs 15 residues. Germline CDR1 reads MNHEY; CDR2 reads SMNVEV (reference sequence). CDR3 in DNA: TGTGCCAGCAGTTTAGAAAGGACATCCCCCCGAGGCTACACCTTC. It codes for CASSLERTSPRGYTF.

This clone was seen a handful of times. The rearrangement uses TRBV7-8 and TRBJ2-1; 10 bases match TRBD1. This CDR3 has 15 residues. V shed 3 bases and J 6 bases; nucleotides not matched to a gene: 5. CDR1 is SGHVS and CDR2 is FQNEAQ in the germline V gene. The CDR3 spells CASSFAGTGVNEQFF. The CDR3 nucleotides read TGTGCCAGCAGCTTCGCCGGGACAGGGGTCAATGAGCAGTTCTTC.

The rearrangement uses TRBV2 and TRBJ2-7; the match to TRBD1 covers 9 bases. The CDR3 spans 15 residues. Trimming at V came to 5 bases and at J to 3 bases, leaving 8 bases not matched to a gene. CDR1 and CDR2 (germline): SNHLY, FYNNEI. The CDR3 DNA reads TGTGCCAGCAGTCAAGGACAGGGGAACGTCTACGAGCAGTACTTC. Protein: CASSQGQGNVYEQYF.

The rearrangement joins TRBV5-1 to TRBJ2-5; 7 bases align to TRBD2. The V and J ends lost 0 bases and 2 bases, in that order; junction bases with no gene match: 4. Per germline, CDR1 SGHRS and CDR2 YFSETQ. The CDR3 covers 15 residues. The CDR3 is CASSLAGGIQETQYF. In nucleotides, the CDR3 is TGCGCCAGCAGCTTGGCCGGGGGGATTCAAGAGACCCAGTACTTC.

Concerning this clone: Germline is not matched at one junction end, which may reflect a read error. V gene TRBV5-4 combines with J gene TRBJ1-2; 11 bases are a match to TRBD1. The germline gives CDR1 SGHNT, CDR2 YYREEE (reference sequence). The CDR3 covers 17 residues. The CDR3 region is CASSTRTRTGGDYGYPF. The CDR3 nucleotides are TGTGCCAGCAGCACCCGAACCAGGACAGGGGGCGACTATGGCTACCCCTTC.

This clone has just a few counts. V is TRBV4-1 and J is TRBJ2-3; possibly TRBD2 for D (6 bases). The length of the CDR3 is 17 residues. V was shortened by 0 bases and J by 6 bases, with 19 bases between the two germline ends. Germline loops: CDR1 MGHRA, CDR2 YSYEKL. The CDR3 spells CASSQDRFAQEGDTQYF. CDR3 coding DNA: TGCGCCAGCAGCCAAGATAGATTCGCTCAGGAGGGGGATACGCAGTATTTT.

The chain recombines TRBV7-9 with TRBJ2-3; D call uncertain. CDR1 is SEHNR, CDR2 FQNEAQ, per germline (reference sequence). V was shortened by 2 bases and J by 8 bases, with 14 bases between the two germline ends. This CDR3 has 14 residues. The CDR3 loop is CASSLNDPLATQYF. Here the CDR3 DNA reads TGTGCCAGCAGCTTAAATGATCCCTTAGCTACGCAGTATTTT. Using reference TRBV7-9 and TRBJ2-3 for the parts outside the CDR3, the full variable domain is DTGVSQNPRHKITKRGQNVTFRCDPISEHNRLYWYRQTLGQGPEFLTYFQNEAQLEKSRLLSDRFSAERPKGSFSTLEIQRTEQGDSAMYLCASSLNDPLATQYFGPGTRLTVL.

The V gene is TRBV2, the J gene TRBJ1-1, with D possibly being TRBD1 (5 bases). Trimming removed 7 bases from V and 0 bases from J, with 15 bases in between. The CDR3 is 15 amino acids. The germline V gene has CDR1 SNHLY and CDR2 FYNNEI. This chain's CDR3 is CASKIDGGMNTEAFF. As DNA, the CDR3 is TGTGCCAGCAAGATTGACGGGGGTATGAACACTGAAGCTTTCTTT.

The chain recombines TRBV27 with TRBJ2-1, with 7 bases aligning to TRBD1. The CDR3 contains 14 residues. Germline V lookup: CDR1 MNHEY, CDR2 SMNVEV (reference sequence). V was pared by 3 bases and J by 4 bases, with 3 bases of the junction left unmatched. CDR3 coding DNA: TGTGCCAGCAGTTTCCCAGGGGGTTACAATGAGCAGTTCTTC. Translating it yields CASSFPGGYNEQFF.

The chain employs TRBV5-1 and TRBJ2-1; the match to TRBD2 covers 11 bases. The V gene's germline CDR1 is SGHRS and CDR2 YFSETQ. The junction had 3 bases not matched to a gene; V was cut back by 7 bases and J by 3 bases. This CDR3 comprises 14 residues. The CDR3 here is CASGGTSGYNEQFF. The CDR3 DNA reads TGCGCCAGCGGGGGGACTAGCGGCTACAATGAGCAGTTCTTC.

The rearrangement uses TRBV7-8 and TRBJ1-5, with 8 bases that match TRBD1. Trimming at V came to 0 bases and at J to 5 bases, leaving 3 bases not matched to a gene. The CDR3 extends over 15 amino acids. Germline CDR1 is SGHVS and CDR2 is FQNEAQ. This CDR3 reads CASSLADRGDQPQHF. The CDR3 coding sequence is TGTGCCAGCAGCTTAGCCGACAGGGGAGATCAGCCCCAGCATTTT.

The chain employs TRBV6-1 and TRBJ1-5, with D hard to call. The CDR3 extends over 13 amino acids. Deletions cut 1 base from V and 7 bases from J, with 8 bases between. CDR1 is MNHNS and CDR2 is SASEGT in the germline V gene. CDR3 sequence (DNA): TGTGCCAGCAGTGAAGGGTTGGCCCAGCCCCAGCATTTT. As protein: CASSEGLAQPQHF.

The chain has TRBV6-6 and TRBJ1-4; TRBD1 is a possible D gene (5 bases). Germline V gene lookup returns CDR1 MNHNY and CDR2 SVGAGI (reference sequence). Trimming removed 4 bases from V and 3 bases from J, with 9 bases in between. The CDR3 has 14 residues. CDR3 sequence: CASSSGFANEKLFF. CDR3 in DNA: TGTGCCAGCAGTTCAGGGTTTGCTAATGAAAAACTGTTTTTT.